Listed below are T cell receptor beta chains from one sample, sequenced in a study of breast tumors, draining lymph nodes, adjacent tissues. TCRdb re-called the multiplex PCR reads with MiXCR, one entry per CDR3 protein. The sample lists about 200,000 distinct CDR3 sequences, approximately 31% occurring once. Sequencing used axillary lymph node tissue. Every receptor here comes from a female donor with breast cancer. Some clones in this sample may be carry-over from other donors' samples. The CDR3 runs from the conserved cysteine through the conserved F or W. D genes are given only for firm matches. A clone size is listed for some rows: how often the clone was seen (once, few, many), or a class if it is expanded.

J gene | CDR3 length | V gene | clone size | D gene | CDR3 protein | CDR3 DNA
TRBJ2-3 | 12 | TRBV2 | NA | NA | CASTWTTDTRYF | TGTGCCAGCACCTGGACCACAGATACGCGGTATTTT
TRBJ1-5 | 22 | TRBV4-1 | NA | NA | CASSQDRDWPLRAVLRAGHQHF | NA
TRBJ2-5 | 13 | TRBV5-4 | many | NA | CASSLGQFGTQYF | TGTGCCAGCAGCCTAGGACAGTTCGGGACCCAGTACTTC
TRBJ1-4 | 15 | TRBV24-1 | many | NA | CATSDPREGSEKLFF | TGTGCCACCAGTGACCCCAGGGAAGGGAGTGAAAAACTGTTTTTT
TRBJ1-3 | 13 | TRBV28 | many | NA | CASSLLGGNTIYF | TGTGCCAGCAGTTTGTTGGGTGGAAACACCATATATTTT
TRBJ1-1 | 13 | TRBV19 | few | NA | CASSRIVGTEAFF | TGTGCCAGTAGTCGAATTGTTGGGACTGAAGCTTTCTTT
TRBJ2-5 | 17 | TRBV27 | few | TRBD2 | CASSSSGSGRAKQTQYF | TGTGCCAGCAGTTCCTCGGGTAGCGGGAGGGCTAAGCAGACCCAGTACTTC
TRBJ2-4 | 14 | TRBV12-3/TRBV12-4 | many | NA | CASSLRGGGNIQYF | TGTGCCAGCAGTTTGAGGGGTGGAGGTAACATTCAGTACTTC
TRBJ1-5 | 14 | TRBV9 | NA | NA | CASSASGTQETQHF | TGTGCCAGCAGCGCTAGCGGGACCCAAGAGACCCAGCATTTT
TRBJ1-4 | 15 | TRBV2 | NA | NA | CASTTRGGKDEKLFF | TGTGCCAGCACTACCCGGGGGGGGAAGGATGAAAAACTGTTTTTT
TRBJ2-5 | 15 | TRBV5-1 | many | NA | CASSYGQGGAETQYF | TGCGCCAGCAGCTACGGACAAGGGGGGGCGGAGACCCAGTACTTC
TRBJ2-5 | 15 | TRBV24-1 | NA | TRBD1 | CATEVFGTASKTQYF | TGTGCCACCGAAGTTTTCGGGACAGCTTCGAAGACCCAGTACTTC
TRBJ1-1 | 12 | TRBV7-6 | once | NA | CASSPHAGEAFF | TGTGCCAGCAGCCCCCACGCAGGGGAAGCTTTCTTT
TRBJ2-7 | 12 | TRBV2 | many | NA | CASRDSGYEQYF | TGTGCCAGCAGAGACAGTGGGTACGAGCAGTACTTC
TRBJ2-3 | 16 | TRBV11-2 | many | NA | CASSLAPSESTDTQYF | TGTGCCAGCAGCTTAGCTCCTAGCGAAAGCACAGATACGCAGTATTTT
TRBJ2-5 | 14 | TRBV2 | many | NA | CASSPTRGEETQYF | TGTGCCAGCAGTCCTACTAGGGGAGAAGAGACCCAGTACTTC
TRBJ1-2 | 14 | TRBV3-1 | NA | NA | CTSSQAELNYGYTF | TGCACCAGCAGCCAAGCCGAGCTTAACTATGGCTACACCTTC
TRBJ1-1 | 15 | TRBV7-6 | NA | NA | CASSNTRGRATEAFF | TGTGCCAGCAGCAACACCAGGGGCAGGGCCACTGAAGCTTTCTTT
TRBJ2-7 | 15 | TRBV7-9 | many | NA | CASSLRGPTGYEQYF | TGTGCCAGCAGCTTAAGGGGCCCTACGGGCTACGAGCAGTACTTC
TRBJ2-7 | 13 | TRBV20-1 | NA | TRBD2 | CSVLLAESYEQYF | TGCAGTGTCCTACTAGCGGAATCCTACGAGCAGTACTTC
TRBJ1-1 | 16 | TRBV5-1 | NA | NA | CASSTGSNSGNTEAFF | TGCGCCAGCAGCACAGGTTCTAATTCAGGGAACACTGAAGCTTTCTTT
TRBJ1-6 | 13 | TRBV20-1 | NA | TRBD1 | CSALTGNNSPLHF | TGCAGTGCCCTGACAGGGAATAATTCACCCCTCCACTTT
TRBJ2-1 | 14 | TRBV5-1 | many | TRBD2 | CASSSLAEVGEQFF | TGCGCCAGCAGCTCCCTAGCGGAGGTGGGTGAGCAGTTCTTC
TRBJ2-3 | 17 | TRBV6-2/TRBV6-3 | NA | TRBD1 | CASSPTGTRGLVDTQYF | TGTGCCAGCAGTCCCACCGGGACCAGGGGGCTCGTGGATACGCAGTATTTT
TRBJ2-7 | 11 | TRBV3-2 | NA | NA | CASSSRYEQYF | TGTGCCAGCAGCTCGCGCTACGAGCAGTACTTC
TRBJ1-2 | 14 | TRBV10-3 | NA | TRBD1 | CAISDGQGSYGYTF | TGTGCCATCAGTGACGGACAGGGAAGCTATGGCTACACCTTC
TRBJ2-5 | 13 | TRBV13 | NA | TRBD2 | CASGSASGETQYF | TGTGCCAGCGGCTCGGCTAGCGGCGAGACCCAGTACTTC
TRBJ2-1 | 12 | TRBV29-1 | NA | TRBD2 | CSVETSVFEQFF | TGCAGCGTTGAAACTAGCGTTTTTGAGCAGTTCTTC
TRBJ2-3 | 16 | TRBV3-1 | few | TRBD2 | CASSRRLAGGSDTQYF | TGTGCCAGCAGCCGTCGACTAGCGGGGGGCTCCGATACGCAGTATTTT
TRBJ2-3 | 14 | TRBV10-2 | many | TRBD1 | CASSRTGRADTQYF | TGCGCCAGCAGTAGGACAGGGCGTGCAGATACGCAGTATTTT
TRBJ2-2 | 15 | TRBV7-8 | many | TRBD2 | CASSPSGANTGELFF | TGTGCCAGCAGCCCTAGCGGGGCGAACACCGGGGAGCTGTTTTTT
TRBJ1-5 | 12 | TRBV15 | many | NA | CATSRVHQPQHF | TGTGCCACCAGCAGGGTTCATCAGCCCCAGCATTTT
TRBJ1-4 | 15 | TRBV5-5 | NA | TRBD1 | CASSPSQGANEKLFF | TGTGCCAGCAGCCCCTCACAGGGGGCTAATGAAAAACTGTTTTTT
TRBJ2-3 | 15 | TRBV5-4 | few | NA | CASSPVGGGLDTQYF | TGTGCCAGCAGCCCTGTGGGGGGGGGCTTAGATACGCAGTATTTT
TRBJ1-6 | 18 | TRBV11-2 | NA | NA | CASSLEKGTTPGDSPLHF | TGTGCCAGCAGCTTAGAAAAAGGGACCACGCCGGGAGATTCACCCCTCCACTTT
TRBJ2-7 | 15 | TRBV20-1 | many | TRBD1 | CSARTGTGLGYEQYF | TGCAGTGCTAGGACCGGGACAGGTCTGGGGTACGAGCAGTACTTC
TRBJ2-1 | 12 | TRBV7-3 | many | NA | CASSPGGHEQFF | TGTGCCAGCAGCCCAGGGGGGCATGAGCAGTTCTTC
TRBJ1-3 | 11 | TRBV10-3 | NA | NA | CAGGAGNTIYF | TGTGCCGGCGGGGCTGGAAACACCATATATTTT
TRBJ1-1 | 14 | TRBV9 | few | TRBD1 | CASSADRGLGEAFF | TGTGCCAGCAGCGCGGACAGGGGGCTCGGTGAAGCTTTCTTT
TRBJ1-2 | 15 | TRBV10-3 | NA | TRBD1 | CAISAVGQGSCDYTF | TGTGCCATCAGTGCCGTCGGACAGGGGTCCTGTGACTACACCTTC
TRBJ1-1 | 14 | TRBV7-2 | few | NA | CASRSPREGTEAFF | TGTGCCAGCAGATCCCCAAGGGAGGGGACTGAAGCTTTCTTT
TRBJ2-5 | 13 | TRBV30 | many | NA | CAWSVGLQETQYF | TGTGCCTGGAGTGTAGGTCTCCAAGAGACCCAGTACTTC
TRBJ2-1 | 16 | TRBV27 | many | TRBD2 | CASRTSGSSSYNEQFF | TGTGCCAGCAGGACTAGCGGGTCGAGCTCCTACAATGAGCAGTTCTTC
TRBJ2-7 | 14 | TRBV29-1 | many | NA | CSALRAGRGGEQYF | NA
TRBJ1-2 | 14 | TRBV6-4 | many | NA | CASSDPSTVYGYTF | TGTGCCAGCAGTGATCCCTCCACGGTCTATGGCTACACCTTC
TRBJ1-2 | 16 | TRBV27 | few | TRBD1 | CASSPPDRAGNYGYTF | TGTGCCAGCAGTCCTCCGGACAGGGCGGGCAACTATGGCTACACCTTC
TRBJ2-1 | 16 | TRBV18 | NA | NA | CASSRRGDSSYNEQFF | TGTGCCAGCTCCCGGCGCGGGGATTCATCCTACAATGAGCAGTTCTTC
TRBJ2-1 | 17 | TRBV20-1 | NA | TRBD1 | CSARGWTGDASYDEQFF | TGCAGTGCTAGAGGGTGGACAGGCGACGCCTCCTACGATGAGCAGTTCTTC
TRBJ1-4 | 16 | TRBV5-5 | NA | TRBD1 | CASNSGGTGLHEKLFF | TGTGCCAGCAACTCCGGCGGGACAGGGCTTCATGAAAAACTGTTTTTT
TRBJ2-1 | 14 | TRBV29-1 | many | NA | CSVVMVSIRDEQFF | TGCAGCGTTGTGATGGTGTCGATCAGGGATGAGCAGTTCTTC
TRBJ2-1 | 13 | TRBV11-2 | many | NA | CASSLVIIGEQFF | TGTGCCAGCAGCTTAGTCATTATTGGTGAGCAGTTCTTC
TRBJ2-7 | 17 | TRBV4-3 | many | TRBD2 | CASSQDGGAGASYEQYF | TGCGCCAGCAGCCAAGACGGGGGGGCGGGAGCTTCCTACGAGCAGTACTTC